This TCR beta chain was identified during a study of blood T cell repertoires in COVID-19. Data came from immunoSEQ multiplex PCR; TCRdb stores just in-frame clones and leaves some out. The table lists about 240,000 clones, 80% to 90% of them singletons. This clone turned up a few times. This CDR3 is built from 11 residues. Trimming took off 6 bases at V and 11 bases at J, with 13 bases between the two ends. V and J are TRBV12-3 or TRBV12-4 and TRBJ1-2, with D possibly being TRBD1 (5 bases). Sample: peripheral blood. The TCR was taken from a man in his 60s with acute or convalescent COVID-19. Here the CDR3 DNA reads TGTGCCAGCAGCCTAACAGGTGGTTACACCTTC. It translates to CASSLTGGYTF.